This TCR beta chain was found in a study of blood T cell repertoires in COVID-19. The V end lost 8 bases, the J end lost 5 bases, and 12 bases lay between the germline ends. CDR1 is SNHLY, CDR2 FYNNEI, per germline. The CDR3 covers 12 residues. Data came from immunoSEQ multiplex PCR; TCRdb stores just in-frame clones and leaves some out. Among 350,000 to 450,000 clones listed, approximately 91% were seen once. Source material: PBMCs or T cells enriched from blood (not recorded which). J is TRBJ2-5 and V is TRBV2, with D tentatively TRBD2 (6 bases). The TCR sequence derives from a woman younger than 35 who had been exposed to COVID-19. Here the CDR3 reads CASGGVRETQYF. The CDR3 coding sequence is TGTGCCAGCGGCGGGGTTCGTGAGACCCAGTACTTC.